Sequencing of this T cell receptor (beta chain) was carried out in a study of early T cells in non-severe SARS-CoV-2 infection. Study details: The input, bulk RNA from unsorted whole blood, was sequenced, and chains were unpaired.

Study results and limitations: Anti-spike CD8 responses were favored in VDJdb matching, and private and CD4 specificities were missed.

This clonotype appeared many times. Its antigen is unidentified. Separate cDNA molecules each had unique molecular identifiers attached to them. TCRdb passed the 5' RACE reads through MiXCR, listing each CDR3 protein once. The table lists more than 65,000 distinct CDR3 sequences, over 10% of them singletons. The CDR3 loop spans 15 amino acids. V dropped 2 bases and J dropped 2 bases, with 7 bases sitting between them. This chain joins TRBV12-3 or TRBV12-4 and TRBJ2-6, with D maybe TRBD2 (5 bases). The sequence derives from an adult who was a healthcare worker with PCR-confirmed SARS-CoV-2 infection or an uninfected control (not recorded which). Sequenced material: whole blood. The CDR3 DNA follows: TGTGCCAGCAGTTTAAGAGGGCCTGGGGCCAACGTCCTGACTTTC. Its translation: CASSLRGPGANVLTF.